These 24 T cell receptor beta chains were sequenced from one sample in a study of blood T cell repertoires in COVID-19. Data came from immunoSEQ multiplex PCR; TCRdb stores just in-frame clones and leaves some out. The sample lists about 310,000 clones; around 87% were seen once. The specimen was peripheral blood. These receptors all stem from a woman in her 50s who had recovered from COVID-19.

In DNA, the CDR3 is TGTGCCAGCAGGGAGACAGGGAACCCTGACTATGGCTACACCTTC. Its protein product is CASRETGNPDYGYTF. The chain uses TRBV6-5 and TRBJ1-2; 7 bases align to TRBD1. The V segment lost 6 bases and the J segment 3 bases; nucleotides outside the gene matches: 10. This CDR3 spans 15 amino acids. Looked up from germline, CDR1 is MNHEY and CDR2 is SVGAGI.

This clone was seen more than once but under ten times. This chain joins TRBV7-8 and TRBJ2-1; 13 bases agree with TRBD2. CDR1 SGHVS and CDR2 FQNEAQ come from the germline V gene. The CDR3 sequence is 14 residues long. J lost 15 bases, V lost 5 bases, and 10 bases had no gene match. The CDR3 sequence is CASSARTSGSAPFF. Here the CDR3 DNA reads TGTGCCAGCAGCGCCCGGACTAGCGGGAGTGCTCCGTTCTTC.

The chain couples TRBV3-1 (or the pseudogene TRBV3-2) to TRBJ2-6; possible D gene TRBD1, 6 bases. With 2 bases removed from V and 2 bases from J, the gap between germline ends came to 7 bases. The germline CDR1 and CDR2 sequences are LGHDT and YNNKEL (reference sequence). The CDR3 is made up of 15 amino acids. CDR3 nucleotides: TGTGCCAGCAGCCAACCAGGGGCTGGGGCCAACGTCCTGACTTTC. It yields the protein CASSQPGAGANVLTF.

CDR3 sequence reads: CASSISQAGLRRQYF. The CDR3 nucleotides are TGCGCCAGCAGCATATCCCAGGCTGGATTACGAAGGCAGTACTTC. V usage is TRBV5-1 and J usage is TRBJ2-7; no reliable D call. Per the germline V gene, CDR1 is SGHRS and CDR2 is YFSETQ. Trimming shortened V by 4 bases and J by 9 bases, and 23 bases separated the two germline ends. This CDR3 has 15 residues.

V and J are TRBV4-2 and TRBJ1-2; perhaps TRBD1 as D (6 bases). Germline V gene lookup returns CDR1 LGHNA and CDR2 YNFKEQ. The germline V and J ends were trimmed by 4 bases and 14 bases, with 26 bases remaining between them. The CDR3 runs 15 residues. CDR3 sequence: CASSPSEGDGSRGTF. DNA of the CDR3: TGTGCCAGCAGCCCATCTGAGGGGGACGGTAGTAGAGGGACCTTC.

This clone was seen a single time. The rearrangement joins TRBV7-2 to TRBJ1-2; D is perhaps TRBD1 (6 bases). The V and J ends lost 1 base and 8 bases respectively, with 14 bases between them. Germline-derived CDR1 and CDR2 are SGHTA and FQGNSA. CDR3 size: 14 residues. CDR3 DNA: TGTGCCAGCAGCTTAGGTTCCAGGGGCGGAGGCTACACCTTC. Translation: CASSLGSRGGGYTF.

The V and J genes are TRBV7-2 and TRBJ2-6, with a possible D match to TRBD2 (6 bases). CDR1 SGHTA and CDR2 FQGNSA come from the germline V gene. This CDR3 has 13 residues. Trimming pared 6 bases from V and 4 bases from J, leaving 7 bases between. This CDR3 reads CASRLAGANVLTF. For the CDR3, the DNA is TGTGCCAGCAGGCTAGCGGGGGCCAACGTCCTGACTTTC.

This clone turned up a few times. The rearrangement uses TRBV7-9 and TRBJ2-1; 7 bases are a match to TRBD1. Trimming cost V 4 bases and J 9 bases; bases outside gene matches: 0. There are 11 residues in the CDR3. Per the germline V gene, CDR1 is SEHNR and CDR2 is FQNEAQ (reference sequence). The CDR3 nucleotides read TGTGCCAGCAGCTCAGGGGGTGAGCAGTTCTTC. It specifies CASSSGGEQFF.

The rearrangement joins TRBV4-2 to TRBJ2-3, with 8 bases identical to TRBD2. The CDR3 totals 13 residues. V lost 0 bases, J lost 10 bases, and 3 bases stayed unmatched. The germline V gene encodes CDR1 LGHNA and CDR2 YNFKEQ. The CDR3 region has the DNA TGTGCCAGCAGCCAAGAGATCGGGAGGGCGCAGTATTTT. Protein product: CASSQEIGRAQYF.

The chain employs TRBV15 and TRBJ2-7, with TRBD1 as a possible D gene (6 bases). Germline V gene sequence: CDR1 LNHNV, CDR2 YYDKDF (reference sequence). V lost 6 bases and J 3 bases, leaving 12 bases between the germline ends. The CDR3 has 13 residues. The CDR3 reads CATRGAGDYEQYF. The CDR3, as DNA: TGTGCCACCAGGGGAGCAGGGGACTACGAGCAGTACTTC.

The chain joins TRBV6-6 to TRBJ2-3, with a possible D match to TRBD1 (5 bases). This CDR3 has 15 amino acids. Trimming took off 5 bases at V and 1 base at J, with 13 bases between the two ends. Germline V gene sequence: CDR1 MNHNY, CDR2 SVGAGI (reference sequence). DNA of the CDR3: TGTGCCAGCAGTATTGACAGCGCAGGCACAGATACGCAGTATTTT. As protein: CASSIDSAGTDTQYF.

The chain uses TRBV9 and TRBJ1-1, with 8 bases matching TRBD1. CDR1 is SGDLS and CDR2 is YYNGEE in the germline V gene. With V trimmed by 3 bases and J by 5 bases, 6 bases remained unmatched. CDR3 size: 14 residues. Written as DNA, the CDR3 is TGTGCCAGCAGCGCCCTGACAGGGGCTACTGAAGCTTTCTTT. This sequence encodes CASSALTGATEAFF.

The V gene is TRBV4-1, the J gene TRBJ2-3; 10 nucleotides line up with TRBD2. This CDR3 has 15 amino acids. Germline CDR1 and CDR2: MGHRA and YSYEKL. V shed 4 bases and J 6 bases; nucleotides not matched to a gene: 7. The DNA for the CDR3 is TGCGCCAGCAGCCTCGTCGGGACTAGCGCTGATACGCAGTATTTT. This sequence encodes CASSLVGTSADTQYF.

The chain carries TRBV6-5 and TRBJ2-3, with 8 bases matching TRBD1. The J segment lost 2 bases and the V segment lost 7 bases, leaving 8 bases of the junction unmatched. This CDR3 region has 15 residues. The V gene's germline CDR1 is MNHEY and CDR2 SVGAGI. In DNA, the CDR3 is TGTGCCAGCACCGATCCGGGACAGGACACAGATACGCAGTATTTT. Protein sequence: CASTDPGQDTDTQYF.

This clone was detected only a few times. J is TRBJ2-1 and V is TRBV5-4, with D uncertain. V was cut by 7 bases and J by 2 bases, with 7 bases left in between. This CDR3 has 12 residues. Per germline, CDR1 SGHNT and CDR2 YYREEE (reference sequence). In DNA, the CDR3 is TGTGCCAGCCGAGACACCTACAATGAGCAGTTCTTC. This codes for CASRDTYNEQFF.

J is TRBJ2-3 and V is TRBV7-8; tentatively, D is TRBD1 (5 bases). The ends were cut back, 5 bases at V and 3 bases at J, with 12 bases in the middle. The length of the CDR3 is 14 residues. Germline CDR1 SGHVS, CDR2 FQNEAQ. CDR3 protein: CASSDQGWTDTQYF. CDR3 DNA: TGTGCCAGCAGCGACCAGGGATGGACAGATACGCAGTATTTT.

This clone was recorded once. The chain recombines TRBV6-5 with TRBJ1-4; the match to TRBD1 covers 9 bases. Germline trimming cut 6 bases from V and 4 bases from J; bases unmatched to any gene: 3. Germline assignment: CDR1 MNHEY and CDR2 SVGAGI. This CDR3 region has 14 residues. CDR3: CASRTGGLNEKLFF. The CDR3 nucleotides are TGTGCCAGCAGAACAGGGGGCCTTAATGAAAAACTGTTTTTT.

The CDR3, as DNA: TGTGCCAGTAGTGAGGGACTAGCAACCGAGCAGTACTTC. Amino acids: CASSEGLATEQYF. The V and J genes are TRBV19 and TRBJ2-7, with 9 bases aligning to TRBD2. The V and J ends lost 5 bases and 6 bases, in that order; junction bases with no gene match: 5. The germline V gene has CDR1 LNHDA and CDR2 SQIVND (reference sequence). The CDR3 is 13 residues long.

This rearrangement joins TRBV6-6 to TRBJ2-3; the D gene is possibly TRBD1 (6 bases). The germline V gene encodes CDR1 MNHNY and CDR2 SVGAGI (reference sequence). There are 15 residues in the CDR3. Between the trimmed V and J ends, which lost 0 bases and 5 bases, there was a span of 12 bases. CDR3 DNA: TGTGCCAGCAGTTACTCTCAGGGCAGGGGAGATACGCAGTATTTT. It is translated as CASSYSQGRGDTQYF.

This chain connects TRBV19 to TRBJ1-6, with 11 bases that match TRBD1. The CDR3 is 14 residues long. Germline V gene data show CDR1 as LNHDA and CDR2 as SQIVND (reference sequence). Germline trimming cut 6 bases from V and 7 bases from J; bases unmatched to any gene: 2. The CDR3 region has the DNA TGTGCCAGTAGGCGGACAGGGGGCAATTCACCCCTCCACTTT. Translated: CASRRTGGNSPLHF.

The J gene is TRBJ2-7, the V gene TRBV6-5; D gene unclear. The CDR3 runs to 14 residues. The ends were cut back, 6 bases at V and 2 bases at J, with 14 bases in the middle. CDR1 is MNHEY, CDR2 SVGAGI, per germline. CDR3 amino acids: CASSSPQPAYEQYF. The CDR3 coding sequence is TGTGCCAGCAGCTCCCCACAACCCGCCTACGAGCAGTACTTC.

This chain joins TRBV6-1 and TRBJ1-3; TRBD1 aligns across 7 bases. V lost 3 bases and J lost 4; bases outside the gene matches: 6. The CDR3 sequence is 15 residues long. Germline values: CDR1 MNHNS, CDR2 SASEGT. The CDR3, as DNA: TGTGCCAGCAGTGAGCAGGGGGGTTCCGGAAACACCATATATTTT. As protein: CASSEQGGSGNTIYF.

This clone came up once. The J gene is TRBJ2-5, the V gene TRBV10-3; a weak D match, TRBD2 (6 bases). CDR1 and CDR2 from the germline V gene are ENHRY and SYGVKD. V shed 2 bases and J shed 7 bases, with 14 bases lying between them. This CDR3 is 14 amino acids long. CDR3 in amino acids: CAISELQVEGTQYF. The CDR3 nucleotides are TGTGCCATCAGTGAGCTCCAGGTGGAGGGGACCCAGTACTTC.

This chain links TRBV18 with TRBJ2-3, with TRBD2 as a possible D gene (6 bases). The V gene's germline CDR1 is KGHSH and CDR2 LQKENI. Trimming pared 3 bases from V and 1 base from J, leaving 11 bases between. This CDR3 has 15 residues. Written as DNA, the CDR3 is TGTGCCAGCTCACCGGCTAGCGTAGGCACAGATACGCAGTATTTT. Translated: CASSPASVGTDTQYF.